This TCR beta chain was documented in a study of cytomegalovirus exposure and HLA in healthy donors. Study findings and constraints: Differences between HLA loci emerged in a later analysis of TCR association rates, with DRB1 most and HLA-C fewest.

Worth noting for this clone: What it binds is not known.

The study ran its PCR with 60 Vbeta and 13 Jbeta primers. Clones were read by immunoSEQ multiplex PCR, and TCRdb kept only the in-frame ones, dropping some. The profile covers roughly 140,000 clones, with 70% to 85% appearing a single time and about 3.7% taken by the ten largest. The receptor's source is a male donor in good health and CMV-seronegative. Sequencing input: PBMCs.

The CDR3: CSAAGAYEQYF. The CDR3 nucleotides are TGCAGTGCTGCCGGGGCCTACGAGCAGTACTTC. The chain employs TRBV20-1 and TRBJ2-7; maybe TRBD2 (5 bases). This CDR3 is built from 11 residues. Germline V CDR1 and CDR2: DFQATT, SNEGSKA (reference sequence). V was pared by 5 bases and J by 2 bases, with 7 bases between.